The subject of this entry is one T cell receptor (beta chain). This clone was detected once. Its antigen is still unknown. The sample holds no much larger clone one base away, and base qualities are not on file. The immunoSEQ Assay, a bias-controlled multiplex PCR, was used to amplify TCRbeta CDR3 regions from genomic DNA. The authors' pipeline ran thus. Nucleated cell counts per sample were estimated from amplification of reference gene primers within the assay. To quantify the absolute abundance of each unique TCRbeta CDR3 rearrangement, sequence reads were collapsed and filtered. For each sample, productive Simpson clonality was calculated as the square root of Simpson's diversity index across productive rearrangements. What TCRdb holds here is the immuneACCESS table cut down to in-frame rearrangements. Part of the clones is not present; checked against another copy, under half of the missing clones reflect an unresolved V gene, and the others are unexplained. V, J and clone size are those of that table, while D and trimming were read from the DNA. The sample data list some 300,000 clones, and roughly 90% of these were observed just once. Of the sample, 3.9% falls within the top ten clones.

V lost 5 bases and J lost 2 bases; the stretch between them is 13 bases long. Sequences SEHNR (CDR1) and FQNEAQ (CDR2) are obtained from the germline V gene (reference sequence). From cysteine to phenylalanine, the CDR3 is 14 amino acids long. The read is trimmed to its CDR3 DNA, 42 bases read in frame from base 1. The data stem from a study of blood T cell repertoires in COVID-19 (dated by TCRdb to about 2020). Looking at the study overall: Collaborator samples came from the United States, Italy and Spain and covered acute and convalescent phases of COVID-19. The material from the prospective study consisted of cDNA or gDNA derived from T cells, B-cell-depleted T cells, or PBMCs. Where HLA class I and class II types were available, the types were taken from metadata supplied by the sample provider, not from assay-based typing. Deeply sampled blood TCRbeta repertoires from subjects exposed to, actively infected with, or recovered from COVID-19 were included in the dataset. The samples were drawn from two sources: the first 160 participants of the ongoing ImmuneRACE study, and over 950 subjects contributed by 6 global collaborators. The repertoires were made available in a free public database intended to serve as a resource for research on the immune response to SARS-CoV-2. Sample metadata almost always included a de-identified subject ID, COVID-19 status, age in years and sex. Points the paper makes about the study in general: Clinical and demographic metadata were provided uncurated, with the amount varying by source and participant.

In the prospective study, participants were 18 to 89 years old, resided in about two dozen geographic areas of the United States, and were enrolled through a virtual design. To assign participants to cohorts, the prospective study relied on clinical history that participants themselves reported in a screening survey and a study questionnaire. Exposed participants had been in contact, within 2 weeks of entering the study, with a person who had a PCR-confirmed or clinician-diagnosed case of COVID-19. In the prospective study, mobile phlebotomists collected whole blood, serum and a nasopharyngeal or oropharyngeal swab from each participant. Participants in the prospective study had the option to provide additional blood draws and questionnaires over a 2-month period. Before DNA extraction, blood samples from the prospective study were shipped at room temperature or frozen.

Sequencing was done on a sample of PBMCs or T cells enriched from blood (not recorded which). This TCR derives from a woman in her 30s who had been exposed to COVID-19. The chain links TRBV7-9 with TRBJ2-7; a tentative D call is TRBD1 (6 bases match). The sequenced DNA is TGTGCCAGCAGCGCACGACAGGCCACCTACGAGCAGTACTTC. It translates to CASSARQATYEQYF.